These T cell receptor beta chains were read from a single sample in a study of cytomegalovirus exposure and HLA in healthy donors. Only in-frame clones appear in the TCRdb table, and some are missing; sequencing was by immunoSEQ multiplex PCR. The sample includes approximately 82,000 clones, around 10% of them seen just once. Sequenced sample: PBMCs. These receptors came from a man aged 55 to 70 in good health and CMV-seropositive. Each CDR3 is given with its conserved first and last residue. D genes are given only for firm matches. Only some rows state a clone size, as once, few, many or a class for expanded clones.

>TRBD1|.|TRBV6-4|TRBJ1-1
CGRSATGAAEDFF
TGTGGCAGGAGCGCGACAGGGGCTGCGGAAGATTTCTTT
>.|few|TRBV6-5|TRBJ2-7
CASSYSTPGYEQYF
TGTGCCAGCAGTTACTCGACTCCGGGCTACGAGCAGTACTTC
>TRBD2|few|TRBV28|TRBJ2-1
CASTGGRTRLSSAEQFF
TGTGCCAGCACGGGAGGTAGGACTAGGCTTTCCTCTGCTGAGCAGTTCTTC
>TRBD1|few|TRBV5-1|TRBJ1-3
CASSTGTGGGGNTIYF
TGCGCCAGCAGCACCGGGACAGGGGGCGGTGGAAACACCATATATTTT
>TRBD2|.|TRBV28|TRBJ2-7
CASSGGTSITREQYF
TGTGCCAGCAGTGGGGGGACTAGTATCACTCGGGAGCAGTACTTC
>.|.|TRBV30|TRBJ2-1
CAWSRGYNEQFF
TGTGCCTGGAGTAGGGGGTACAATGAGCAGTTCTTC
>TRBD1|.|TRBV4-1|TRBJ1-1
CASNHRGNTEAFF
TGCGCCAGCAACCACAGGGGGAACACTGAAGCTTTCTTT
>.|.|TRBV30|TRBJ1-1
CAWRSGLNTEAFF
TGTGCCTGGAGGTCGGGTCTGAACACTGAAGCTTTCTTT
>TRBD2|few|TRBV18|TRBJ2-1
CASSPPTSGRAGGNNEQFF
TGTGCCAGCTCACCCCCGACTAGCGGGAGGGCCGGGGGGAACAATGAGCAGTTCTTC
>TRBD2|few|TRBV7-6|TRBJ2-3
CASSFSLAGGTDTQYF
TGTGCCAGCAGCTTCAGTCTAGCGGGGGGAACAGATACGCAGTATTTT
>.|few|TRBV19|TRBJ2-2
CASSTNLGLHGELFF
TGTGCCAGTAGTACGAACCTGGGACTCCACGGGGAGCTGTTTTTT
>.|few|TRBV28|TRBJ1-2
CASSSGVYGYTF
TGTGCCAGCAGCTCAGGGGTCTATGGCTACACCTTC
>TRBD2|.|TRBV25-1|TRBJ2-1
CASSLAGDNEQFF
TGTGCCAGCAGTCTAGCGGGTGACAATGAGCAGTTCTTC
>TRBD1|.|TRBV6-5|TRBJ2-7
CASSSQQGLRYEQYF
TGTGCCAGCAGTTCCCAACAGGGGTTACGCTACGAGCAGTACTTC
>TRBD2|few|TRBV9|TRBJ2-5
CASSPGTSGQTQYF
TGTGCCAGCAGCCCTGGGACTAGCGGGCAGACCCAGTACTTC
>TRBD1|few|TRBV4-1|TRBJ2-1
CASSHGQGVNEQFF
TGCGCCAGCAGCCACGGACAGGGTGTCAATGAGCAGTTCTTC
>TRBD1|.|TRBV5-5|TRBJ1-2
CASSFPQIRQGVGGYTF
TGTGCCAGCAGCTTCCCTCAGATTCGACAGGGAGTTGGTGGCTACACCTTC